The 17 T cell receptor beta chains listed next were all sequenced from one sample in a study of OX40 agonist ivuxolimab in advanced cancers. Profiled with immunoSEQ multiplex PCR; TCRdb holds only in-frame clones, not every one. The table has more than 60,000 clones, approximately 85% seen once. The source material was CD4+ or CD8+ T cells sorted from blood, sampled in a trial of the OX40 agonist ivuxolimab. These receptors were collected from an adult with an advanced solid tumor such as melanoma, head and neck, liver or kidney cancer.

J is TRBJ2-5 and V is TRBV2; 10 bases map to TRBD1. CDR3 size: 14 residues. With 6 bases clipped from V and 5 bases from J, the junction kept 6 bases outside the gene matches. Germline V gene lookup returns CDR1 SNHLY and CDR2 FYNNEI. The DNA for the CDR3 is TGTGCCAGCAGCCCGGGGACAGGGGTCGAGACCCAGTACTTC. The encoded protein is CASSPGTGVETQYF.

This chain joins TRBV10-3 and TRBJ1-4; no clear D. This CDR3 spans 15 amino acids. V was pared by 3 bases and J by 0 bases, with 8 bases between. The germline CDR1 and CDR2 sequences are ENHRY and SYGVKD. The CDR3: CAISDIKTTNEKLFF. The DNA of the CDR3 is TGTGCCATCAGTGATATCAAAACAACTAATGAAAAACTGTTTTTT.

The rearrangement joins TRBV6-1 to TRBJ2-7, with 9 nucleotides matching TRBD1. The CDR3 is 14 residues long. V dropped 6 bases and J dropped 3; count of bases not matched to a gene: 6. CDR1 MNHNS and CDR2 SASEGT come from the germline V gene. The CDR3: CASRDATGGYEQYF. The CDR3 nucleotides are TGTGCCAGCAGGGATGCGACAGGGGGCTACGAGCAGTACTTC.

The J gene is TRBJ1-2, the V gene TRBV14; the D gene is possibly TRBD1 (5 bases). The CDR3 extends over 13 amino acids. Trimming took 1 base from V and 7 from J, leaving 10 bases between them. CDR1 SGHDN and CDR2 FVKESK come from the germline V gene. The CDR3 region has the DNA TGTGCCAGCAGCCAAGCCTCCCAGGGTGGCTACACCTTC. This gives the protein CASSQASQGGYTF.

The rearrangement links TRBV5-8 to TRBJ2-4; no reliable D call. The germline V gene has CDR1 SGHTS and CDR2 YDEGEE. V was shortened by 0 bases and J by 0 bases, with 16 bases between the two germline ends. The CDR3 runs 18 residues. The CDR3 is CASSLALRYGLAKNIQYF. In nucleotides, the CDR3 is TGTGCCAGCAGCTTGGCCCTACGATATGGGCTAGCCAAAAACATTCAGTACTTC.

A single count supports this clone. This chain connects TRBV19 to TRBJ1-3, with D tentatively TRBD1 (5 bases). Trimming left V 9 bases short and J 0 bases short, with 15 bases between. CDR3 size: 15 residues. Looked up from germline, CDR1 is LNHDA and CDR2 is SQIVND (reference sequence). The CDR3 nucleotides read TGTGCCAGCTACCGGGACCAAAGCTCTGGAAACACCATATATTTT. This translates into CASYRDQSSGNTIYF. Drawing the rest from reference TRBV19 and TRBJ1-3, the complete variable domain is DGGITQSPKYLFRKEGQNVTLSCEQNLNHDAMYWYRQDPGQGLRLIYYSQIVNDFQKGDIAEGYSVSREKKESFPLTVTSAQKNPTAFYLCASYRDQSSGNTIYFGEGSWLTVV.

This clone was observed once. This chain links TRBV7-3 with TRBJ2-3, with 9 bases aligning to TRBD2. The germline V gene has CDR1 SGHTA and CDR2 FQGTGA. V lost 5 bases and J lost 6; bases outside the gene matches: 6. The length of the CDR3 is 14 residues. DNA of the CDR3: TGTGCCAGCAGCCTCAGCGGGGGGCCGGATACGCAGTATTTT. It specifies CASSLSGGPDTQYF. The complete variable domain, with remaining parts taken from reference TRBV7-3 and TRBJ2-3, reads GAGVSQTPSNKVTEKGKYVELRCDPISGHTALYWYRQSLGQGPEFLIYFQGTGAADDSGLPNDRFFAVRPEGSVSTLKIQRTERGDSAVYLCASSLSGGPDTQYFGPGTRLTVL.

This clone was seen only a few times. V is TRBV2 and J is TRBJ1-5; unclear D gene. The V gene lost 6 bases and the J gene lost 6 bases, with 15 bases spanning the gap. The germline V gene has CDR1 SNHLY and CDR2 FYNNEI. The CDR3 sequence is 14 residues long. The CDR3: CASSVAGIAQPQHF. In DNA form, the CDR3 reads TGTGCCAGCAGCGTGGCGGGAATTGCTCAGCCCCAGCATTTT.

The chain joins TRBV27 to TRBJ2-3; possible D gene TRBD1, 5 bases. V was shortened by 3 bases and J by 0 bases, with 10 bases between the two germline ends. The CDR3 length is 15 residues. Germline CDR1 is MNHEY and CDR2 is SMNVEV (reference sequence). CDR3 DNA: TGTGCCAGCAGTTTTAAGACAGCTAGCACAGATACGCAGTATTTT. This sequence encodes CASSFKTASTDTQYF.

This clone was picked up one time. The sample carries other DNA sequences with the same CDR3. This rearrangement joins TRBV7-2 to TRBJ1-1; D is unresolved. Between the trimmed V and J ends, which lost 5 bases and 0 bases, there was a span of 7 bases. This CDR3 region has 13 residues. CDR1 and CDR2 from the germline V gene are SGHTA and FQGNSA. In nucleotides, the CDR3 is TGTGCCAGCAGCCTCGACATGAACACTGAAGCTTTCTTT. Protein sequence: CASSLDMNTEAFF.

This chain joins TRBV5-1 and TRBJ2-3; D is possibly TRBD2 (5 bases). From germline, CDR1 is SGHRS and CDR2 YFSETQ. Trimming removed 1 base at V and 0 bases at J, with 9 bases between. The CDR3 consists of 15 residues. The CDR3 sequence is CASSLMTTSTDTQYF. CDR3 coding DNA: TGCGCCAGCAGCTTGATGACTACTAGCACAGATACGCAGTATTTT.

This clone was recorded only once. This sequence joins TRBV7-2 and TRBJ1-2, with 10 bases matching TRBD1. Trimming removed 7 bases from V and 3 bases from J; junction bases left unmatched: 5. This CDR3 is 14 amino acids long. From germline, CDR1 is SGHTA and CDR2 FQGNSA. CDR3 bases: TGTGCCAGCAACCTCGGACAGGGGGACTATGGCTACACCTTC. Protein product: CASNLGQGDYGYTF.

This chain connects TRBV6-5 to TRBJ1-5, with unresolved D. The germline CDR1 and CDR2 sequences are MNHEY and SVGAGI. With 0 bases removed from V and 5 bases from J, the gap between germline ends came to 8 bases. This CDR3 region has 14 residues. The CDR3 is CASSYSPEYQPQHF. In DNA, the CDR3 is TGTGCCAGCAGTTACTCCCCTGAGTATCAGCCCCAGCATTTT.

This chain uses TRBV7-2 with TRBJ2-5; 7 bases are a match to TRBD1. Germline lookup yields CDR1 SGHTA and CDR2 FQGNSA. CDR3 length equals 15 residues. With V trimmed by 3 bases and J by 2 bases, 6 bases remained unmatched. The chain's CDR3 is CASSFLNRGQETQYF. CDR3 bases: TGTGCCAGCAGCTTTCTTAACAGGGGACAAGAGACCCAGTACTTC.

In DNA, the CDR3 is TGTGCCAGCAGCTCTACAGGGGGCACTAACTATGGCTACACCTTC. As protein: CASSSTGGTNYGYTF. This rearrangement joins TRBV5-5 to TRBJ1-2; the match to TRBD1 covers 9 bases. Trimming cost V 3 bases and J 0 bases; bases outside gene matches: 3. There are 15 residues in the CDR3. CDR1 is SGHKS, CDR2 YYEKEE, per germline (reference sequence). The full variable domain, rest sourced from reference TRBV5-5 and TRBJ1-2, is DAGVTQSPTHLIKTRGQQVTLRCSPISGHKSVSWYQQVLGQGPQFIFQYYEKEERGRGNFPDRFSARQFPNYSSELNVNALLLGDSALYLCASSSTGGTNYGYTFGSGTRLTVV.

This chain joins TRBV6-5 and TRBJ2-2; no definite D call. Germline V lookup: CDR1 MNHEY, CDR2 SVGAGI. Trimming stripped 7 bases from V and 6 bases from J, with 15 bases between. The CDR3 is 14 residues long. The CDR3 spells CASILTGAPGELFF. CDR3 sequence (DNA): TGTGCCAGCATTTTGACGGGCGCCCCCGGGGAGCTGTTTTTT.

V usage is TRBV7-3 and J usage is TRBJ2-3; D is possibly TRBD2 (6 bases). There are 15 residues in the CDR3. V lost 7 bases, J lost 5 bases, and 19 bases lay in between. The germline V gene has CDR1 SGHTA and CDR2 FQGTGA. CDR3 amino acids: CASTMGGSGGDTQYF. CDR3 in DNA: TGTGCCAGCACCATGGGGGGTAGCGGCGGAGATACGCAGTATTTT.